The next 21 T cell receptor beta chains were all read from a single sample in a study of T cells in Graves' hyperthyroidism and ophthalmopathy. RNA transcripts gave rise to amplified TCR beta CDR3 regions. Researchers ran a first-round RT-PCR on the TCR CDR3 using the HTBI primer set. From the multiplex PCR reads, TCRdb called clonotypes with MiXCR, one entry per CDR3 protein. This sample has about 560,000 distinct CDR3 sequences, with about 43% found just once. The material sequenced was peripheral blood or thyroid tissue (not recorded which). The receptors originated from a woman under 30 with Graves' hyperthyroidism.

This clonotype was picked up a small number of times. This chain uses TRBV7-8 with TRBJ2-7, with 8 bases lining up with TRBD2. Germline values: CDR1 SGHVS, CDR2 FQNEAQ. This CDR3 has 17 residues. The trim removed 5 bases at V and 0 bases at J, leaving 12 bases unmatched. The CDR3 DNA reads TGTGCCAGCAGCCCGAGCCGACTAGCGCCAAGCTCCTACGAGCAGTACTTC. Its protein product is CASSPSRLAPSSYEQYF. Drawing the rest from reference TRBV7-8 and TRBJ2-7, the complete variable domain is GAGVSQSPRYKVAKRGQDVALRCDPISGHVSLFWYQQALGQGPEFLTYFQNEAQLDKSGLPSDRFFAERPEGSVSTLKIQRTQQEDSAVYLCASSPSRLAPSSYEQYFGPGTRLTVT.

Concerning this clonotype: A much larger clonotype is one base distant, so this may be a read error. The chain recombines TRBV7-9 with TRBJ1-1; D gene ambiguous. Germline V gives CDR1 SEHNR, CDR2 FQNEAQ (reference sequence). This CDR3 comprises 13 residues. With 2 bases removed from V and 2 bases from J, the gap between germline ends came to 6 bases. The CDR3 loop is CASSLFSNTEAFF. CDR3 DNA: TGTGCCAGCAGCTTATTCAGCAACACTGAAGCTTTCTTT.

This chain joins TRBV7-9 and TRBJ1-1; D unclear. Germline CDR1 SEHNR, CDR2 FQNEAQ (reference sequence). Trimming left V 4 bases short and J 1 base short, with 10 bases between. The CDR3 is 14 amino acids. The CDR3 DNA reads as TGTGCCAGCAGCTACCCGACCCCGAACACTGAAGCTTTCTTT. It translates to CASSYPTPNTEAFF.

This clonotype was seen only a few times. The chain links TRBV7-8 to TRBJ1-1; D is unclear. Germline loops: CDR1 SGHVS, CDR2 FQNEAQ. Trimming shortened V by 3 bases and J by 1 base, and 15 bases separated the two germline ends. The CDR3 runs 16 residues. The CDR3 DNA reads TGTGCCAGCAGCTTTAGTCGTGGGAGTGGGAACACTGAAGCTTTCTTT. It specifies CASSFSRGSGNTEAFF.

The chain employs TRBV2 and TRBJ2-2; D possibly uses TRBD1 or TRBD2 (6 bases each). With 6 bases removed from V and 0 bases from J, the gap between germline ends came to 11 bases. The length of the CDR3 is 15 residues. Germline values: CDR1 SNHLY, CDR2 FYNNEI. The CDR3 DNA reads TGTGCCAGCAGGCAGGGGACTCCGAACACCGGGGAGCTGTTTTTT. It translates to CASRQGTPNTGELFF.

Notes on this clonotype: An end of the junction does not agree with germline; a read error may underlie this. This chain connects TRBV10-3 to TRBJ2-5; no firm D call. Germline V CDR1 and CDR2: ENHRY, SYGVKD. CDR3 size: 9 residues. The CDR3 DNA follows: TGTGCCATCAGTGTCTGGCGGACCTTC. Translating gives CAISVWRTF.

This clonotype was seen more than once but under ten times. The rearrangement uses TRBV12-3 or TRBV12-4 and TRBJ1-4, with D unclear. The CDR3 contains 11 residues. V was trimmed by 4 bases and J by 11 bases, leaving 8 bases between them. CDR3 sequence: CASSSGPKLFF. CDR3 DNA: TGTGCCAGCAGTTCAGGACCTAAACTGTTTTTT.

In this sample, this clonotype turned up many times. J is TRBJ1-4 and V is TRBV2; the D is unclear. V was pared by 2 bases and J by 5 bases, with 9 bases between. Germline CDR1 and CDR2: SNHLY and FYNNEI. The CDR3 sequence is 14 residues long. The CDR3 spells CASSELTENEKLFF. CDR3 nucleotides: TGTGCCAGCAGTGAATTGACTGAAAATGAAAAACTGTTTTTT.

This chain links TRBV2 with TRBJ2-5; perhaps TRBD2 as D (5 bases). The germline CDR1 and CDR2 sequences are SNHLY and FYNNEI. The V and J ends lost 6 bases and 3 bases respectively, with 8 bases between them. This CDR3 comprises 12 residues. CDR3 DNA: TGTGCCAGCAGGAGGGCAGAAGAGACCCAGTACTTC. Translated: CASRRAEETQYF.

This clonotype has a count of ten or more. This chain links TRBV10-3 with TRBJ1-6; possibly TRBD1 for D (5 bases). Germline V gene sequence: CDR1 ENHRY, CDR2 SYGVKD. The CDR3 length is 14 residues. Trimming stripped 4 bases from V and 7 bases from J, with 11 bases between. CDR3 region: CAISATGTNSPLHF. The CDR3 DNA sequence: TGTGCCATCAGTGCCACAGGAACGAATTCACCCCTCCACTTT.

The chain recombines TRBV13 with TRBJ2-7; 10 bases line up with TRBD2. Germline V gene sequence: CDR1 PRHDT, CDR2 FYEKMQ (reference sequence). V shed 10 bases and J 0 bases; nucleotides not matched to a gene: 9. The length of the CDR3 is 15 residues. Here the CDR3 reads CATSLAGGPSYEQYF. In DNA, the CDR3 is TGTGCCACCTCCTTAGCGGGAGGTCCCTCCTACGAGCAGTACTTC.

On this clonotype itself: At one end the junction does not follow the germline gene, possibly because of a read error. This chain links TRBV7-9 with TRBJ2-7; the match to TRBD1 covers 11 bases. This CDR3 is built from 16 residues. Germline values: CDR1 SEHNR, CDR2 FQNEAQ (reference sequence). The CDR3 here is CASSQERTGGLYEQYF. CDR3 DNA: TGCGCCAGCAGCCAAGAAAGGACAGGGGGCTTGTACGAGCAGTACTTC.

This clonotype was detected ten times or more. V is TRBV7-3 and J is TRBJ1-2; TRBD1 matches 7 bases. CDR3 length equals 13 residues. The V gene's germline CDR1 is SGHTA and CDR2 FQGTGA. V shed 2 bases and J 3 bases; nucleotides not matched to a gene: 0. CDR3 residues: CASSLGQDYGYTF. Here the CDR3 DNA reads TGTGCCAGCAGCTTAGGACAGGACTATGGCTACACCTTC. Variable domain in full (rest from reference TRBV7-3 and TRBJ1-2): GAGVSQTPSNKVTEKGKYVELRCDPISGHTALYWYRQSLGQGPEFLIYFQGTGAADDSGLPNDRFFAVRPEGSVSTLKIQRTERGDSAVYLCASSLGQDYGYTFGSGTRLTVV.

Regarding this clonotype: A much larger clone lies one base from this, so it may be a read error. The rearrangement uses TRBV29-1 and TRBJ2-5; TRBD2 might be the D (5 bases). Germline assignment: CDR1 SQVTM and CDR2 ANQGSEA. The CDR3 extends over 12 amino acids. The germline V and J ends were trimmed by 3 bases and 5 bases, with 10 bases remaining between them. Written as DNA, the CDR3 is TGCAGCGTTGAGGGCCGGGATGAGACCCAGTACTTC. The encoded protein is CSVEGRDETQYF.

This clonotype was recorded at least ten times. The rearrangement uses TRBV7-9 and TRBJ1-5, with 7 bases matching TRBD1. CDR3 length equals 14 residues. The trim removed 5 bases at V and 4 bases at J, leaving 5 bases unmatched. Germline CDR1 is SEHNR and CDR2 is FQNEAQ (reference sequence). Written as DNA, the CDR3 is TGTGCCAGCAGCGGAGGGACAGCTAATCAGCCCCAGCATTTT. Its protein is CASSGGTANQPQHF.

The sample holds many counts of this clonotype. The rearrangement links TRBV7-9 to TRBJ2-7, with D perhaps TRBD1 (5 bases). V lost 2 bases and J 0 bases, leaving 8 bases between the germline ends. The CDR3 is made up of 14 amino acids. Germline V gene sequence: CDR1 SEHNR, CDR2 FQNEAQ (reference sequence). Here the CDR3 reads CASSLSDSSYEQYF. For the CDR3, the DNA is TGTGCCAGCAGCTTATCCGACAGCTCCTACGAGCAGTACTTC. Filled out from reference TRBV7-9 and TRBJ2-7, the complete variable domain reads DTGVSQNPRHKITKRGQNVTFRCDPISEHNRLYWYRQTLGQGPEFLTYFQNEAQLEKSRLLSDRFSAERPKGSFSTLEIQRTEQGDSAMYLCASSLSDSSYEQYFGPGTRLTVT.

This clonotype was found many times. The CDR3 region is CSAPDGLEQYF. CDR3 DNA sequence: TGCAGTGCTCCTGACGGATTAGAGCAGTACTTC. The V and J genes are TRBV20-1 and TRBJ2-7, with no clear D. The CDR3 is 11 residues long. Trimming pared 5 bases from V and 7 bases from J, leaving 12 bases between. Looked up from germline, CDR1 is DFQATT and CDR2 is SNEGSKA (reference sequence).

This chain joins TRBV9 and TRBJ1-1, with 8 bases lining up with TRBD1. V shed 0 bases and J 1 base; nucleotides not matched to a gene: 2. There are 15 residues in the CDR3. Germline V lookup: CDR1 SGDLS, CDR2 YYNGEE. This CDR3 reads CASSVVGQGNTEAFF. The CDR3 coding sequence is TGTGCCAGCAGCGTAGTTGGACAGGGGAACACTGAAGCTTTCTTT.

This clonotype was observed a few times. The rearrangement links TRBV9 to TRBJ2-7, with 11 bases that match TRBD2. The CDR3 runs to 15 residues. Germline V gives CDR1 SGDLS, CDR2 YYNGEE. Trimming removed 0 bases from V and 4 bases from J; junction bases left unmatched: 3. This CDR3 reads CASSVGGTSGYEQYF. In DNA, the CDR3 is TGTGCCAGCAGCGTAGGTGGGACTAGCGGATACGAGCAGTACTTC. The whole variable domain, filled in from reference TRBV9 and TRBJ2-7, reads DSGVTQTPKHLITATGQRVTLRCSPRSGDLSVYWYQQSLDQGLQFLIQYYNGEERAKGNILERFSAQQFPDLHSELNLSSLELGDSALYFCASSVGGTSGYEQYFGPGTRLTVT.

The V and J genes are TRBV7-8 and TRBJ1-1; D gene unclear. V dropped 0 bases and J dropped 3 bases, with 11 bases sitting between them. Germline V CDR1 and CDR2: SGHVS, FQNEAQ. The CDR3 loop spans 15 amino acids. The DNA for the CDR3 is TGTGCCAGCAGCTTAGCGGAACGAACCTACACTGAAGCTTTCTTT. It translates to CASSLAERTYTEAFF.

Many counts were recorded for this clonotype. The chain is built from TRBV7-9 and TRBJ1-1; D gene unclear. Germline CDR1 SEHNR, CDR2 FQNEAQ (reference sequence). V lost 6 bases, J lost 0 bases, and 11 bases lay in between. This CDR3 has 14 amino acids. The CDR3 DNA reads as TGTGCCAGCAGACGGGGAACAATGAACACTGAAGCTTTCTTT. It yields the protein CASRRGTMNTEAFF.